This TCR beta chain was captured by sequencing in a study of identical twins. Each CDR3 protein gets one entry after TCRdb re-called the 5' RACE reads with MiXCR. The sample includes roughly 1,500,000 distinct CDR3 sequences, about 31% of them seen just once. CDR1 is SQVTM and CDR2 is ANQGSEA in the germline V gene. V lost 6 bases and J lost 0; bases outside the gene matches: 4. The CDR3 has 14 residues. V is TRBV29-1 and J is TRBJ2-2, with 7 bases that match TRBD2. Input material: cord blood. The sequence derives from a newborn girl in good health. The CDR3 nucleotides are TGCAGCGTGGGGGGGTCCGCGAACACCGGGGAGCTGTTTTTT. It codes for CSVGGSANTGELFF.